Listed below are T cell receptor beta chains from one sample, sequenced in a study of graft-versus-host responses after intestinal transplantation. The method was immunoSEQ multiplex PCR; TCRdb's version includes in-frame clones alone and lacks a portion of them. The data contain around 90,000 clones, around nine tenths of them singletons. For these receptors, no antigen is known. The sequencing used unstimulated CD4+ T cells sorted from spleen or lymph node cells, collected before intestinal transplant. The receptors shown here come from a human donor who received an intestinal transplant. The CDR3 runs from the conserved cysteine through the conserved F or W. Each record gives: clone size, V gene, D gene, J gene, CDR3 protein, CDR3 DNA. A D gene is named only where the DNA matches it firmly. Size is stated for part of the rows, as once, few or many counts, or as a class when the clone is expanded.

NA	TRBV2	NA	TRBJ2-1	CASSDLATYNEQFF	TGTGCCAGCAGTGATCTAGCGACCTACAATGAGCAGTTCTTC
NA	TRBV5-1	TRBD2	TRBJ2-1	CASSLPGGPAQQFF	TGCGCCAGCAGCTTGCCGGGAGGGCCAGCCCAGCAGTTCTTC
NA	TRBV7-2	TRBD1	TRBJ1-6	CASSLPRQGEWSPLHF	TGTGCCAGCAGCTTACCCCGACAGGGAGAATGGTCACCCCTCCACTTT
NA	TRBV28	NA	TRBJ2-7	CASSPWTRSYEQYF	TGTGCCAGCAGTCCCTGGACACGTTCCTACGAGCAGTACTTC
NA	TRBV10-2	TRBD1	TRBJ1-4	CASSGTTGGYGEKLFF	TGCGCCAGCAGCGGAACTACAGGGGGCTATGGTGAAAAACTGTTTTTT
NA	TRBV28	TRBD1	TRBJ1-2	CASSGTGGDGYTF	TGTGCCAGCAGTGGGACAGGGGGGGATGGCTACACCTTC
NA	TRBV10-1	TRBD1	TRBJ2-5	CASSEVRTGGPELETQYF	TGCGCCAGCAGTGAGGTCAGGACAGGGGGCCCGGAATTGGAGACCCAGTACTTC
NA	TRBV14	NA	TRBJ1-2	CASSPQAFTYGYTF	TGTGCCAGCAGCCCCCAGGCCTTTACCTATGGCTACACCTTC
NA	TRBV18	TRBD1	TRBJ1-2	CASSPPQGAGGYTF	TGTGCCAGCTCACCACCGCAGGGGGCGGGAGGCTACACCTTC
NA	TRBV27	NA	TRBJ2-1	CASSLQKSSYNEQFF	TGTGCCAGCAGTTTGCAGAAAAGCTCCTACAATGAGCAGTTCTTC
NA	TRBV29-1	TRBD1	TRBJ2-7	CSVELAGTGQYF	TGCAGCGTGGAGCTCGCCGGGACAGGGCAGTACTTC
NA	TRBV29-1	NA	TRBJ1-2	CSVGSGSYGYTF	TGCAGCGTTGGATCAGGGAGCTATGGCTACACCTTC
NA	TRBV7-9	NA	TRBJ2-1	CASSLAGNNEQFF	TGTGCCAGCAGCTTAGCGGGTAACAATGAGCAGTTCTTC
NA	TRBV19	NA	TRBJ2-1	CASTLRSGLLSSNEQFF	TGTGCCAGTACCCTACGATCCGGACTATTAAGCAGCAATGAGCAGTTCTTC
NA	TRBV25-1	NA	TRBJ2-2	CASSEYRTKNTGELFF	TGTGCCAGCAGTGAATACAGGACTAAGAACACCGGGGAGCTGTTTTTT
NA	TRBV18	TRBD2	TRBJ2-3	CASSPLPSGSTDTQYF	TGTGCCAGCTCACCGCTTCCTAGCGGAAGCACAGATACGCAGTATTTT
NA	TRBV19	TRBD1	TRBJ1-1	CASSTKQGAMEEAFF	TGTGCCAGTAGTACTAAACAGGGGGCGATGGAAGAAGCTTTCTTT
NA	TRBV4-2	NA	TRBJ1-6	CASSQPVSSYNSPLHF	TGTGCCAGCAGCCAACCAGTGAGCTCCTATAATTCACCCCTCCACTTT
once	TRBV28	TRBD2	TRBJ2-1	CASKRTGLVVYEQFF	TGTGCCAGCAAACGGACGGGACTAGTAGTTTATGAGCAGTTCTTC
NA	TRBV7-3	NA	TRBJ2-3	CASSSSDLPKGDTQYF	TGTGCCAGCAGCTCTTCGGACCTACCAAAGGGAGATACGCAGTATTTT
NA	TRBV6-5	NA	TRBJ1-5	CASSYRGDSNQPQHF	TGTGCCAGCAGTTACAGGGGAGATAGCAATCAGCCCCAGCATTTT
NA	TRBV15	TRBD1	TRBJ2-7	CATSRTGTGGYEQYF	TGTGCCACCAGCAGGACCGGGACAGGGGGCTACGAGCAGTACTTC
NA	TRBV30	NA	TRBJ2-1	CAWSWDGYNEQFF	TGTGCCTGGAGTTGGGACGGTTACAATGAGCAGTTCTTC
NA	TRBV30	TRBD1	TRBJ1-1	CAWSRGGLTEAFF	TGTGCCTGGAGTCGAGGGGGCCTCACTGAAGCTTTCTTT
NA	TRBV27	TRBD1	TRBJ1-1	CASSLLGSAGGTEAFF	TGTGCCAGCAGTTTATTAGGTTCGGCAGGGGGGACTGAAGCTTTCTTT
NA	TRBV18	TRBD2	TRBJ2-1	CASASSGLSYNEQFF	TGTGCCAGCGCGTCTAGCGGACTCTCCTACAATGAGCAGTTCTTC
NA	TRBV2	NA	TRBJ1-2	CASSEVGESYGYTF	TGTGCCAGCAGTGAAGTGGGGGAAAGCTATGGCTACACCTTC
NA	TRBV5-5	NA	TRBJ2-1	CASSALANEQFF	TGTGCCAGCAGCGCCTTAGCGAATGAGCAGTTCTTC
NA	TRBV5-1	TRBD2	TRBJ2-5	CASSFLTSGSETQYF	TGCGCCAGCAGCTTCTTGACTAGCGGGAGTGAGACCCAGTACTTC
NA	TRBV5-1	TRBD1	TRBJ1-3	CASSSDVTGRIRNTIYF	TGCGCCAGCAGCTCGGACGTGACAGGGAGAATAAGAAACACCATATATTTT
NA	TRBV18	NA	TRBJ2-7	CASSPPHPGGSSYEQYF	TGTGCCAGCTCACCACCCCACCCGGGTGGCAGCTCCTACGAGCAGTACTTC
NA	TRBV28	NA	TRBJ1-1	CASSLGWEAFF	TGTGCCAGCAGTTTAGGGTGGGAAGCTTTCTTT
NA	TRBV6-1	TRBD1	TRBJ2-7	CASSANWDRASYEQYF	TGTGCCAGCAGTGCCAACTGGGACAGGGCCTCCTACGAGCAGTACTTC
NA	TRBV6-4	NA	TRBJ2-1	CASSADSSYNEQFF	TGTGCCAGCAGCGCCGACTCGTCCTACAATGAGCAGTTCTTC
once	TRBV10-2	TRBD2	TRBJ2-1	CASRWGGTSINEQFF	TGCGCCAGCAGATGGGGTGGGACTAGCATAAATGAGCAGTTCTTC
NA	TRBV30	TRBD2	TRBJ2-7	CAWTSGRASYEQYF	TGTGCCTGGACTAGCGGGAGGGCCTCCTACGAGCAGTACTTC
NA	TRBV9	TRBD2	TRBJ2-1	CASSVGTSGRDGNEQFF	TGTGCCAGCAGCGTAGGGACTAGCGGGAGGGATGGGAATGAGCAGTTCTTC
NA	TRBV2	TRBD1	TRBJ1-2	CARTGSNYGYTF	TGTGCCAGGACAGGGTCTAACTATGGCTACACCTTC
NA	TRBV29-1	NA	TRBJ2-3	CSVSGASTDTQYF	TGCAGCGTTTCCGGGGCTAGCACAGATACGCAGTATTTT
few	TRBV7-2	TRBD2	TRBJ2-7	CASMTSGRAGEQYF	TGTGCCAGCATGACTAGCGGGAGGGCCGGGGAGCAGTACTTC
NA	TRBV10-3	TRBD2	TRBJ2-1	CASSDIGLAGNEQFF	TGCGCCAGCAGTGATATAGGACTAGCGGGCAATGAGCAGTTCTTC
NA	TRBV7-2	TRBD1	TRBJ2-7	CASSRRTGQGGIEQYF	TGTGCCAGCAGTCGACGTACGGGACAGGGGGGCATCGAGCAGTACTTC
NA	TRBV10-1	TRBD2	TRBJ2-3	CASSSSGTSGRALNTQYF	TGCGCCAGCAGTTCATCCGGGACTAGCGGGAGGGCCCTGAATACGCAGTATTTT
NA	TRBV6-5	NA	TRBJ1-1	CASSYLGEAFF	TGTGCCAGCAGTTACCTTGGTGAAGCTTTCTTT
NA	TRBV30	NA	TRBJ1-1	CAWQPGHRNTEAFF	TGTGCCTGGCAACCGGGACATAGGAACACTGAAGCTTTCTTT